This entry describes one TCR beta chain. What it binds is unknown. The CDR3 has 15 residues. Germline CDR1 reads SGHAT; CDR2 reads FQNNGV. With 1 base clipped from V and 9 bases from J, the junction kept 2 bases outside the gene matches. These data are taken from a study of cytomegalovirus exposure and HLA in healthy donors. Researchers ran the PCR with 60 Vbeta and 13 Jbeta primers. Sequencing was performed with immunoSEQ multiplex PCR; in TCRdb, only in-frame clones are kept and a portion is missing. The sample yields 200,000 or so clones, more than 60% seen once. Findings of the study overall: Many donors carried some public TCRs, although rarity characterized most TCR sequences. After further analysis at a later stage, roughly 16,000 TCR beta sequences were associated with HLA alleles at 0.05 false discovery rate. 87-base-pair reads could not separate some V segments, including TRBV6-2 and TRBV6-3.

Though probably carrying unrecorded immune exposures, donors were nominally healthy at sampling. The sample taken for sequencing was PBMCs. This chain joins TRBV11-2 and TRBJ2-1; 14 bases are shared with TRBD2. The receptor comes from a man between 45 and 60 years old in good health and CMV-seronegative. The CDR3 coding sequence is TGTGCCAGCAGCTTAGTGGGACTAGCGGGAGTTGAGCAGTTCTTC. Translated, it gives CASSLVGLAGVEQFF.